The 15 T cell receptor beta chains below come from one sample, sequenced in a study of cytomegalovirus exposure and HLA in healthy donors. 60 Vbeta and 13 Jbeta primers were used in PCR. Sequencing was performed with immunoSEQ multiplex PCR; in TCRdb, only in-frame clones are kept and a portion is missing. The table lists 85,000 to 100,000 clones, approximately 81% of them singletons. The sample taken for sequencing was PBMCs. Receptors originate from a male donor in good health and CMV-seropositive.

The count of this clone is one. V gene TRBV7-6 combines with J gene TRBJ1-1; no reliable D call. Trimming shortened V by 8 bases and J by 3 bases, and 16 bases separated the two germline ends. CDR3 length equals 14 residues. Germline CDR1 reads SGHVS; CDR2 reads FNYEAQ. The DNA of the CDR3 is TGTGCCAGCTCTCAACCAGATTTTGACACTGAAGCTTTCTTT. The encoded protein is CASSQPDFDTEAFF.

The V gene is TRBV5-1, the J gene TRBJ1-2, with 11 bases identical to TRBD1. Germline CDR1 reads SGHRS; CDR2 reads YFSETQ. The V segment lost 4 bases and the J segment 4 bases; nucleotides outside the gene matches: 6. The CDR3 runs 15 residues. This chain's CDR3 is CASSGGQGAIYGYTF. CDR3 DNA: TGCGCCAGCAGCGGCGGACAGGGGGCCATCTATGGCTACACCTTC.

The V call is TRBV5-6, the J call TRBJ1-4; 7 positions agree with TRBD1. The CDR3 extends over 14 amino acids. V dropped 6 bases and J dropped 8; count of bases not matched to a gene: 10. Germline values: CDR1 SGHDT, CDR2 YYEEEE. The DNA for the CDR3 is TGTGCCAGCAATCTCAGGGGGAATGGGGAAAAACTGTTTTTT. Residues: CASNLRGNGEKLFF.

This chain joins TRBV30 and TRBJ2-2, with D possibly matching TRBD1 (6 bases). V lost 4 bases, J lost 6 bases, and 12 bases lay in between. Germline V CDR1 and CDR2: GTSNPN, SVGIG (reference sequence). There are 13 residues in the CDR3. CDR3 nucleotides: TGTGCCTGGACAGGGGCTATGGCCGGGGAGCTGTTTTTT. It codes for CAWTGAMAGELFF.

CDR3 nucleotide sequence: TGTGCCAGCAGCTCTAGAGACGGTTCGAGTGGCTACACCTTC. It codes for CASSSRDGSSGYTF. The V call is TRBV7-2, the J call TRBJ1-2; no reliable D call. The ends were cut back, 4 bases at V and 7 bases at J, with 16 bases in the middle. CDR1 and CDR2 from the germline V gene are SGHTA and FQGNSA. The CDR3 length is 14 residues. The variable domain in full, with the rest retrieved from reference TRBV7-2 and TRBJ1-2, is GAGVSQSPSNKVTEKGKDVELRCDPISGHTALYWYRQSLGQGLEFLIYFQGNSAPDKSGLPSDRFSAERTGGSVSTLTIQRTQQEDSAVYLCASSSRDGSSGYTFGSGTRLTVV.

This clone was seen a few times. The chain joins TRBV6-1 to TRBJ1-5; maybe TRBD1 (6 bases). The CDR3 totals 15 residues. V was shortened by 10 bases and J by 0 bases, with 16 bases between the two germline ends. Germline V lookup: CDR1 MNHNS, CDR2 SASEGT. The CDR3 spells CATETGPYSNQPQHF. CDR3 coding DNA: TGTGCCACCGAGACAGGCCCATATAGCAATCAGCCCCAGCATTTT.

The CDR3 protein is CASSLSGGRGELRNTEAFF. The CDR3 coding sequence is TGTGCCAGCAGCTTAAGTGGTGGGCGGGGGGAGCTTCGGAACACTGAAGCTTTCTTT. This chain uses TRBV7-3 with TRBJ1-1, with a tentative D call TRBD1 (5 bases). V was cut by 1 base and J by 1 base, with 22 bases left in between. This CDR3 is built from 19 residues. Looked up from germline, CDR1 is SGHTA and CDR2 is FQGTGA. The variable domain in full, with the rest retrieved from reference TRBV7-3 and TRBJ1-1, is GAGVSQTPSNKVTEKGKYVELRCDPISGHTALYWYRQSLGQGPEFLIYFQGTGAADDSGLPNDRFFAVRPEGSVSTLKIQRTERGDSAVYLCASSLSGGRGELRNTEAFFGQGTRLTVV.

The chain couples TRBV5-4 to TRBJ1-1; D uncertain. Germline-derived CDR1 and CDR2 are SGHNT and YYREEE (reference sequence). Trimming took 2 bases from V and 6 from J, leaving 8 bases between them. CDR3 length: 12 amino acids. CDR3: CASSFPGSEAFF. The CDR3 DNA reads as TGTGCCAGCAGCTTCCCGGGATCTGAAGCTTTCTTT.

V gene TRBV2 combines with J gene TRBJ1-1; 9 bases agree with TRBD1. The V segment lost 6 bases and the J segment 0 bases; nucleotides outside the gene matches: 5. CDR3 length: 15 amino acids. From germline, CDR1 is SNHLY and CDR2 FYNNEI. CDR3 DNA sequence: TGTGCCAGCAGGTTGGACAGGGGTATGAACACTGAAGCTTTCTTT. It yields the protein CASRLDRGMNTEAFF.

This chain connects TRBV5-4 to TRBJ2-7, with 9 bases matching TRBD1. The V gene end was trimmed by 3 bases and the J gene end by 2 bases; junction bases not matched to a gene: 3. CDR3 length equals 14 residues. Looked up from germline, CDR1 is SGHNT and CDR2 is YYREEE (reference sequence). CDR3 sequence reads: CASSSRDRAYEQYF. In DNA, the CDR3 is TGTGCCAGCAGCTCACGGGACAGGGCCTACGAGCAGTACTTC.

The CDR3 bases are TGTGCCAGCAGCCGCTCCGGTCGCTCTTCGGACACTGAAGCTTTCTTT. Residues: CASSRSGRSSDTEAFF. This chain joins TRBV11-3 and TRBJ1-1, with D unresolved. The CDR3 extends over 16 amino acids. V lost 5 bases, J lost 3 bases, and 19 bases lay in between. Germline loops: CDR1 SGHNT, CDR2 YENEEA.

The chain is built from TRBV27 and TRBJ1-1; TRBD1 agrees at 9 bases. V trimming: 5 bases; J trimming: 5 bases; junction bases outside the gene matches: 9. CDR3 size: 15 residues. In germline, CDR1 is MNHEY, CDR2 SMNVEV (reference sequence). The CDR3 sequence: CASSPPGQGGTEAFF. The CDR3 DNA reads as TGTGCCAGCAGTCCCCCGGGACAGGGTGGGACTGAAGCTTTCTTT.

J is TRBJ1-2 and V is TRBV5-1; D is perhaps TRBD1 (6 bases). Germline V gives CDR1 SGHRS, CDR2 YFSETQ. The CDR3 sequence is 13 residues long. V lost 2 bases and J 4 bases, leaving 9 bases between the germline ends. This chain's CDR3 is CASSFDRTYGYTF. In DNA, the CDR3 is TGCGCCAGCAGCTTCGACAGGACCTATGGCTACACCTTC.

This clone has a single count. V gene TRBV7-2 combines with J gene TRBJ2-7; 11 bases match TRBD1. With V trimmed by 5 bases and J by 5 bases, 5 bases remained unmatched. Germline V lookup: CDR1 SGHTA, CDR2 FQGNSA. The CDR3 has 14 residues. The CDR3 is CASSPGQGAHEQYF. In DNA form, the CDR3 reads TGTGCCAGCAGCCCCGGACAGGGGGCCCACGAGCAGTACTTC.

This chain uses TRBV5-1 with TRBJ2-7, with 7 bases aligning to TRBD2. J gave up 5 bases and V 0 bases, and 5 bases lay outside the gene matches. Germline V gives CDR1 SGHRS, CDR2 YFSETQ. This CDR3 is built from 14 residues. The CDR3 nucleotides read TGCGCCAGCAGCTTGGGGCTAGCGGAAGACGAGCAGTACTTC. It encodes CASSLGLAEDEQYF.